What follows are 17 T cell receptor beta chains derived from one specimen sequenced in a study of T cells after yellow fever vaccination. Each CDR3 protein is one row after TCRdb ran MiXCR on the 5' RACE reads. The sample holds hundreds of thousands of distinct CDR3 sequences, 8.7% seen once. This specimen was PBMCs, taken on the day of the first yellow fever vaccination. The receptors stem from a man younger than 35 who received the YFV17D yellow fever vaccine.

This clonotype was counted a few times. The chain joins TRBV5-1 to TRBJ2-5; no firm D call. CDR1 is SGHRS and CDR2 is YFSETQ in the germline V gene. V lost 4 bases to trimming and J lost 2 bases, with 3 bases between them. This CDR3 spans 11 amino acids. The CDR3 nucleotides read TGCGCCAGCAGCATGCAAGAGACCCAGTACTTC. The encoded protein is CASSMQETQYF.

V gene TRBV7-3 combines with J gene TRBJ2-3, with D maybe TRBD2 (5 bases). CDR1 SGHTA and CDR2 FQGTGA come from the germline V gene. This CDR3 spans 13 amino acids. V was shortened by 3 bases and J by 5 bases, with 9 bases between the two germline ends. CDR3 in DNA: TGTGCCAGCAGCTTCGAGGCGGGAGATACGCAGTATTTT. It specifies CASSFEAGDTQYF.

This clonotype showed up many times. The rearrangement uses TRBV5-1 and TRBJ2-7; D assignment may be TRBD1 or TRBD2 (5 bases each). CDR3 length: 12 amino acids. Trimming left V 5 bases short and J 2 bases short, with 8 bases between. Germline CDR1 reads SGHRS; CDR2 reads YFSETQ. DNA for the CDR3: TGCGCCAGCAGTGAGGGGCCCTACGAGCAGTACTTC. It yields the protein CASSEGPYEQYF. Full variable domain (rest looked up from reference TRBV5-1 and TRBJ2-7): KAGVTQTPRYLIKTRGQQVTLSCSPISGHRSVSWYQQTPGQGLQFLFEYFSETQRNKGNFPGRFSGRQFSNSRSEMNVSTLELGDSALYLCASSEGPYEQYFGPGTRLTVT.

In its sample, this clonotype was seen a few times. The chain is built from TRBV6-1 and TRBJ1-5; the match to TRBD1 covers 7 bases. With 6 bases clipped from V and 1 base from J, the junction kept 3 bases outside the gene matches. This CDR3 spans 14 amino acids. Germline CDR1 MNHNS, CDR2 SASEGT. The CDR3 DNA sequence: TGTGCCAGCAGAGCGGGACAGAGCAATCAGCCCCAGCATTTT. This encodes CASRAGQSNQPQHF.

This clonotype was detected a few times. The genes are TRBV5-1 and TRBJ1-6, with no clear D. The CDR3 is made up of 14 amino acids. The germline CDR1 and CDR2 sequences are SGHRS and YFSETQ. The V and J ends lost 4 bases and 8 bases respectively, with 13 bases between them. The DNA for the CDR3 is TGCGCCAGCAGCGCGGACCCTTCGGATTCACCCCTCCACTTT. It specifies CASSADPSDSPLHF.

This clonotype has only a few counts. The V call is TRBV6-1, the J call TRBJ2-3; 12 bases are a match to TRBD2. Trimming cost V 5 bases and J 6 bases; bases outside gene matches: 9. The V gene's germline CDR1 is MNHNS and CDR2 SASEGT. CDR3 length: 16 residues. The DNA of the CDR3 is TGTGCCAGCAGTCCCTCTAGCGGGGGGGCCTTGGATACGCAGTATTTT. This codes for CASSPSSGGALDTQYF.

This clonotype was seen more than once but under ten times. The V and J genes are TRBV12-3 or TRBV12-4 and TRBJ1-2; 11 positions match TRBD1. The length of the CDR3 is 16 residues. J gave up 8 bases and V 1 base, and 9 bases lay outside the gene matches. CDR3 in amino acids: CASSLGFGQGAGGYTF. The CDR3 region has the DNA TGTGCCAGCAGTTTAGGATTCGGACAGGGGGCGGGCGGCTACACCTTC.

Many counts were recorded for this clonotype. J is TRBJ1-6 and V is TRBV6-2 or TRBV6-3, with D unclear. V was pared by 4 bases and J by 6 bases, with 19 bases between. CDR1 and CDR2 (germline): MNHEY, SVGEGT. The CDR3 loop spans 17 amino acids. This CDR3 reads CASSWAWPTEPNSPLHF. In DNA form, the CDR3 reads TGTGCCAGCAGTTGGGCCTGGCCGACCGAACCTAATTCACCCCTCCACTTT.

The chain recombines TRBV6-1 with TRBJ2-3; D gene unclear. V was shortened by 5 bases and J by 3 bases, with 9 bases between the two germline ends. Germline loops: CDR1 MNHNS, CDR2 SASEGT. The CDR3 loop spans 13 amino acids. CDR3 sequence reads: CASSLRRTDTQYF. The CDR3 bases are TGTGCCAGCAGTCTTCGTCGGACAGATACGCAGTATTTT.

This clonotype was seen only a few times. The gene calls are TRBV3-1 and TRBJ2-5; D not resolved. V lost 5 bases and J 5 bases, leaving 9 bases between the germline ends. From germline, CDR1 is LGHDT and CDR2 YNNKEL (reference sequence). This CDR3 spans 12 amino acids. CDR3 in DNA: TGTGCCAGCAGCTTCCTCCGGGAGACCCAGTACTTC. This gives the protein CASSFLRETQYF.

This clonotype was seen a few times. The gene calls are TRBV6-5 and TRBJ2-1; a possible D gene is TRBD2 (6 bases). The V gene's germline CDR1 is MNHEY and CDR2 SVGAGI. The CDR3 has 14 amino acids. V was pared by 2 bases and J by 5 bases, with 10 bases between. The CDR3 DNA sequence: TGTGCCAGCAGTTACGTCGGGACTGACAATGAGCAGTTCTTC. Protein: CASSYVGTDNEQFF.

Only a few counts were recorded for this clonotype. In DNA, the CDR3 is TGCAGCGTTGTTGTCGACGGTAGCTACGAGCAGTACTTC. Protein sequence: CSVVVDGSYEQYF. This chain joins TRBV29-1 and TRBJ2-7; the D is unclear. Trimming took off 4 bases at V and 3 bases at J, with 13 bases between the two ends. Germline V gene sequence: CDR1 SQVTM, CDR2 ANQGSEA. This CDR3 comprises 13 residues.

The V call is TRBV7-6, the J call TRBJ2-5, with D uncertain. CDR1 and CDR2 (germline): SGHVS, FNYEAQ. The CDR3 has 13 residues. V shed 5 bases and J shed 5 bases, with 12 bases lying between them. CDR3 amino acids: CASSRALSETQYF. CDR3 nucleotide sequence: TGTGCCAGCAGCCGAGCCTTATCCGAGACCCAGTACTTC.

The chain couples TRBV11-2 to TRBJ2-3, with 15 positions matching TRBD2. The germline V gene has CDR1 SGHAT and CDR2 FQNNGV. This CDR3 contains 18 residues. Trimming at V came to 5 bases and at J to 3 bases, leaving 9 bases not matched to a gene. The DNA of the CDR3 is TGTGCCAGCAGCCCCAGGACTAGCGGGGGGGCCGTTACAGATACGCAGTATTTT. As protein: CASSPRTSGGAVTDTQYF.

The CDR3 loop is CASSFSSGNSPLHF. In DNA form, the CDR3 reads TGTGCCAGCAGCTTTTCTTCGGGGAATTCACCCCTCCACTTT. The V and J genes are TRBV5-4 and TRBJ1-6; the D is unclear. The CDR3 runs 14 residues. Germline-derived CDR1 and CDR2 are SGHNT and YYREEE (reference sequence). The V gene lost 2 bases and the J gene lost 7 bases, with 10 bases spanning the gap.

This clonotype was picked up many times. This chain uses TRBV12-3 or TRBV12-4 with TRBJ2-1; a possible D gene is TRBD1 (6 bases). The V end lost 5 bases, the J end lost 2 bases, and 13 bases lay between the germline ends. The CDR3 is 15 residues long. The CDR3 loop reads CASSTAGTTYNEQFF. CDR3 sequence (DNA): TGTGCCAGCAGTACCGCTGGGACAACCTACAATGAGCAGTTCTTC.

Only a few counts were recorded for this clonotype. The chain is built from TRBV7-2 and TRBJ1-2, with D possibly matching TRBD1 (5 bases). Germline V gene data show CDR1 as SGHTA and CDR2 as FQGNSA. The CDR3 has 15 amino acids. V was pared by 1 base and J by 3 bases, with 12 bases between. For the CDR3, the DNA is TGTGCCAGCAGCTTAGGGCTGGGGGAATACTATGGCTACACCTTC. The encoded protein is CASSLGLGEYYGYTF.